Listed below are T cell receptor beta chains from one sample, sequenced in a study of metastatic and nonmetastatic thyroid tumors. TCRdb re-analyzed the PCR reads through MiXCR. The sample contains tens of thousands of clones, 28% of which appear only once. The sample consisted of blood. The receptors come from a male donor with papillary thyroid cancer or a benign thyroid nodule (not recorded which). Some clones in this sample may be carry-over from other donors' samples. CDR3s include the opening cysteine and the closing phenylalanine or tryptophan. Each record gives: D gene, J gene, CDR3 length, clone size, V gene, CDR3 DNA, CDR3 protein. The D gene is left open where the match is weak. Size tells how often a clone was seen (once, few, many) or the class of an expanded clone, and some rows leave it out.

d_call: TRBD2; j_call: TRBJ2-7; cdr3_length: 13; clone_size: few; v_call: TRBV20-1; cdr3_nt: TGCAGTGCTAGTAGCGGGAGTTGGTACGAGCAGTACTTC; cdr3_aa: CSASSGSWYEQYF
d_call: TRBD1; j_call: TRBJ1-5; cdr3_length: 20; clone_size: .; v_call: TRBV28; cdr3_nt: TGTGCCAGCAGTTCCTACGTAGGGACAGCAAATACGTATAGCAATCAGCCCCAGCATTTT; cdr3_aa: CASSSYVGTANTYSNQPQHF
d_call: .; j_call: TRBJ1-2; cdr3_length: 11; clone_size: many; v_call: TRBV7-2; cdr3_nt: TGTGCCAGCCAAAAGAACTATGGCTACACCTTC; cdr3_aa: CASQKNYGYTF
d_call: .; j_call: TRBJ2-5; cdr3_length: 13; clone_size: many; v_call: TRBV30; cdr3_nt: TGTGCCTGGAGAGGGAACACAATGGAGACCCAGTACTTC; cdr3_aa: CAWRGNTMETQYF
d_call: TRBD2; j_call: TRBJ2-7; cdr3_length: 15; clone_size: few; v_call: TRBV11-2; cdr3_nt: TGTGCCAGCAGCCCCCTTAGCGGGAGGCCGTACGAGCAGTACTTC; cdr3_aa: CASSPLSGRPYEQYF
d_call: .; j_call: TRBJ2-7; cdr3_length: 12; clone_size: .; v_call: TRBV27; cdr3_nt: TGTGCCAGCAGTCCCCTCCCTTACGAGCAGTACTTC; cdr3_aa: CASSPLPYEQYF
d_call: TRBD1; j_call: TRBJ1-2; cdr3_length: 14; clone_size: .; v_call: TRBV5-1; cdr3_nt: TGCGCCAGCAGCTTGGCTGGCCAGGGGGGCGGCTACACCTTC; cdr3_aa: CASSLAGQGGGYTF
d_call: .; j_call: TRBJ2-7; cdr3_length: 14; clone_size: few; v_call: TRBV12-3/TRBV12-4; cdr3_nt: TGTGCCAGCAGTATCTGGGGTGCCCTTGTCGAGCAGTACTTC; cdr3_aa: CASSIWGALVEQYF
d_call: .; j_call: TRBJ1-3; cdr3_length: 15; clone_size: .; v_call: TRBV18; cdr3_nt: TGTGCCAGGTCACCTCGAGGGAACTCTGGAAACAGCATATATTTT; cdr3_aa: CARSPRGNSGNSIYF
d_call: .; j_call: TRBJ1-2; cdr3_length: 13; clone_size: .; v_call: TRBV7-9; cdr3_nt: TGTGCCAGCAGCTTAGATGGGAGATATGGCTACAACTTC; cdr3_aa: CASSLDGRYGYNF